Listed below are T cell receptor beta chains from one sample, sequenced in a study of identical twins. TCRdb fed the 5' RACE reads into MiXCR, producing one record per CDR3 protein. The sample lists approximately 620,000 distinct CDR3 sequences; approximately 9% were seen once. The sample was also linked to a second study, of yellow fever vaccine responses in identical twins.

Sequencing used PBMCs. The source is a woman younger than 35 in good health. The CDR3 runs from the conserved cysteine through the conserved F or W. A D gene is named only where the DNA matches it firmly. Rows give clone size only sometimes, using once, few, many, or a class for an expanded clone.

J	D	V	size	length	DNA	CDR3
TRBJ2-5	TRBD2	TRBV7-2	NA	15	TGTGCCAGCAGCGTTAGCGGGGGGGCCGTAGAGACCCAGTACTTC	CASSVSGGAVETQYF
TRBJ2-3	NA	TRBV6-1	few	13	TGTGCCAGCAGTAGAGCTAGGGTGGATACGCAGTATTTT	CASSRARVDTQYF
TRBJ2-5	TRBD2	TRBV4-3	few	16	TGCGCCAGCAGCCAAGTAGCGGGAGGGCCGGGGGAGACCCAGTACTTC	CASSQVAGGPGETQYF
TRBJ2-1	NA	TRBV27	many	14	TGTGCCAGCAGTTTAGAGAGGAGGAAGGATGAGCAGTTCTTC	CASSLERRKDEQFF
TRBJ2-3	TRBD2	TRBV4-2	many	18	TGTGCCAGCAGCCAATATTCGTCCGGGCGGGGGGCCACAGATACGCAGTATTTT	CASSQYSSGRGATDTQYF
TRBJ2-2	NA	TRBV5-6	NA	17	TGTGCCAGCAGCTTGGGCCGAGGCAGGGTGATTACCGGGGAGCTGTTTTTT	CASSLGRGRVITGELFF
TRBJ2-7	NA	TRBV7-9	NA	14	TGTGCCAGCAGCTTAATAGGGCCAGGATACGAGCAGTACTTC	CASSLIGPGYEQYF
TRBJ2-7	TRBD1	TRBV18	few	17	TGTGCCAGCTCACCACCCATCCGCAGGGGGCCGTCCTACGAGCAGTACTTC	CASSPPIRRGPSYEQYF
TRBJ2-1	NA	TRBV6-2/TRBV6-3	few	13	TGTGCCAGCAGTTATGCCCCTTACAATGAGCAGTTCTTC	CASSYAPYNEQFF
TRBJ2-7	NA	TRBV7-2	NA	14	TGTGGCAGCAGCTTGGGCGGGTCAACCTACGAGCAGTACTTC	CGSSLGGSTYEQYF
TRBJ2-3	TRBD2	TRBV27	few	18	TGTGCCAGCAGTTTAAAGTTTGCGGGTAGCGGGAGGCTCGATACGCAGTATTTT	CASSLKFAGSGRLDTQYF
TRBJ1-2	TRBD1	TRBV24-1	few	16	TGTGCCACCAGTGACTCTGGACAGGGAGAAGGCTATGGCTACACCTTC	CATSDSGQGEGYGYTF
TRBJ2-5	TRBD2	TRBV19	NA	15	TGTGCCAGTAGTATAATCGGTAGCGGGGAAGAGACCCAGTACTTC	CASSIIGSGEETQYF
TRBJ2-7	NA	TRBV29-1	NA	13	TGCAGCGTTGCCAAGGACACCATGGGTGAGCAGTACTTC	CSVAKDTMGEQYF
TRBJ1-2	NA	TRBV28	NA	14	TGTGCCAGCAGTTTGGAAGTAGGGGGGTATGGCTACACCTTC	CASSLEVGGYGYTF
TRBJ1-1	NA	TRBV28	NA	15	TGTGCCAGCAGTTTGCGAGGGCCCTTGAACACTGAAGCTTTCTTT	CASSLRGPLNTEAFF
TRBJ2-3	TRBD1	TRBV5-1	few	15	TGCGCCAGCGGGCCGGAGACAGGGATTTTGGATACGCAGTATTTT	CASGPETGILDTQYF
TRBJ2-7	TRBD2	TRBV4-3	many	18	TGCGCCAGCAGCCCCGGACTAGCGGGAGGAGACTTCTCCTACGAGCAGTACTTC	CASSPGLAGGDFSYEQYF
TRBJ1-6	TRBD1	TRBV27	few	15	TGTGCCAGCAGTTCATGGGACAGGGGGAATTCACCCCTCCACTTT	CASSSWDRGNSPLHF
TRBJ2-1	TRBD2	TRBV28	few	16	TGTGCCAGCAGGGCACATAGCGGGGGCTTCTACAATGAGCAGTTCTTC	CASRAHSGGFYNEQFF
TRBJ1-6	TRBD1	TRBV12-3/TRBV12-4	NA	16	TGTGCCAGCAGTTCCACAGGGGGCACCTATAATTCACCCCTCCACTTT	CASSSTGGTYNSPLHF
TRBJ2-1	TRBD2	TRBV5-1	few	16	TGCGCCAGCAGCTTGGCCCAGACTAGCGGATACAATGAGCAGTTCTTC	CASSLAQTSGYNEQFF
TRBJ2-7	NA	TRBV7-8	few	16	TGTGCCAGCAGCCCAAGGGTGCAGGCAGGGTCCTACGAGCAGTACTTC	CASSPRVQAGSYEQYF
TRBJ2-7	TRBD1	TRBV7-2	NA	15	TGTGCCAGCAGCTTACGCCGACAGGGCGACTACGAGCAGTACTTC	CASSLRRQGDYEQYF
TRBJ2-7	NA	TRBV4-1	many	13	TGCGCCAGCAGCCAAGAGGGCTCCTACGAGCAGTACTTC	CASSQEGSYEQYF
TRBJ2-2	NA	TRBV3-1	NA	14	TGTGCCAGCAGCCAACAGGGGTTGACCGGGGAGCTGTTTTTT	CASSQQGLTGELFF
TRBJ2-2	NA	TRBV7-2	few	13	TGTGCCAGCAGCTCGGACAACACCGGGGAGCTGTTTTTT	CASSSDNTGELFF
TRBJ1-1	NA	TRBV3-1	many	14	TGTGCCAGCAGCCAAGGGGGCGTGGACACTGAAGCTTTCTTT	CASSQGGVDTEAFF
TRBJ1-2	TRBD1	TRBV5-1	few	15	TGCGCCAGCAGCCCTACAGGGGATCCTAACTATGGCTACACCTTC	CASSPTGDPNYGYTF
TRBJ2-7	TRBD2	TRBV7-4	few	14	TGTGCTAGCGTCTTAGCGGGAGGGCCCTACGAGCAGTACTTC	CASVLAGGPYEQYF
TRBJ2-5	NA	TRBV15	few	13	TGTGCCACCAGCGGTACAGATTTGGAGACCCAGTACTTC	CATSGTDLETQYF
TRBJ2-3	NA	TRBV11-1	few	18	TGTGCCAGCAGCTTATTATGGGCGGAGAGGACTAGCACAGATACGCAGTATTTT	CASSLLWAERTSTDTQYF
TRBJ2-1	NA	TRBV20-1	NA	12	TGCAGTGCTAGCGACTACCACAATGAGCAGTTCTTC	CSASDYHNEQFF
TRBJ2-5	NA	TRBV20-1	few	11	TGCAGTGCTAGCTCCGGCGGGACCCAGTACTTC	CSASSGGTQYF
TRBJ1-1	TRBD1	TRBV10-3	few	15	TGTGCCATCAGTGGTACAGGGGGCCTAGGCACTGAAGCTTTCTTT	CAISGTGGLGTEAFF
TRBJ2-3	NA	TRBV9	NA	17	TGTGCCAGCGACACCCGCCGAGATCCTCCTAGCACAGATACGCAGTATTTT	CASDTRRDPPSTDTQYF
TRBJ2-3	NA	TRBV21-1	many	14	TGTGCCAGCAGCAAAGAGTGGGCCACAGATACGCAGTATTTT	CASSKEWATDTQYF
TRBJ2-1	NA	TRBV9	NA	14	TGTGCCAGCAGCGTAGTGGGGGCGCACAATGAGCAGTTCTTC	CASSVVGAHNEQFF
TRBJ2-3	NA	TRBV29-1	many	14	TGCAGCGCCGAGGATCACAGGGCGGCAGATACGCAGTATTTT	CSAEDHRAADTQYF
TRBJ2-2	NA	TRBV11-2	few	17	TGTGCCAGCAGCTTAGATCTCAGGGCGGAGTGGGCCGGGGAGCTGTTTTTT	CASSLDLRAEWAGELFF